This TCR beta chain was documented in a study of shared clonotypes between healthy human individuals. Here immunoSEQ multiplex PCR was the method, and the copy in TCRdb shows in-frame clones only, minus some. The table shows approximately 1,000,000 clones, with 77% occurring only once. Germline CDR1 DFQATT, CDR2 SNEGSKA (reference sequence). There are 11 residues in the CDR3. V lost 8 bases to trimming and J lost 4 bases; unmatched junction nucleotides: 1. The sequence was collected from a man aged 18 to 29 in good health. Some clones in this sample may be carry-over from other donors' samples. The source material was memory CD4+ T cells from PBMCs. As for subset: CD45RA-negative fraction. The chain combines TRBV20-1 with TRBJ2-1, with 8 bases aligning to TRBD2. The chain's CDR3 is CSRGGYNEQFF. The CDR3, as DNA: TGCAGTCGGGGGGGGTACAATGAGCAGTTCTTC.